This T cell receptor (beta chain) was retrieved from a study of blood T cell repertoires in COVID-19. Study overall: The origin of the acute and convalescent COVID-19 samples was the United States, Italy and Spain. Sources were T cells, B-cell-depleted T cells, or PBMCs; the material itself was cDNA or gDNA.

As originally analysed: Estimation of nucleated cell counts relied on the amplification of reference gene primers. This table comes from immunoSEQ multiplex PCR, and its TCRdb copy is limited to in-frame clones, with some not included. V and J calls and clone size come straight from that table; D and trimming were deduced from the DNA. The data show approximately 85,000 clones, with around 85% seen just once and approximately 12% held by the top ten. This clone was found a few times. The sample comprised peripheral blood. The receptor was isolated from a woman aged 70-85 years with active or convalescent COVID-19.

CDR3 nucleotides: TGCGCCAGCAGCTTGGTTGGGGACAGTTCCTATGGCTACACCTTC. It yields the protein CASSLVGDSSYGYTF. V is TRBV5-1 and J is TRBJ1-2, with 7 bases fitting TRBD1. The germline gives CDR1 SGHRS, CDR2 YFSETQ. V was pared by 0 bases and J by 4 bases, with 6 bases of the junction left unmatched. This CDR3 spans 15 amino acids.